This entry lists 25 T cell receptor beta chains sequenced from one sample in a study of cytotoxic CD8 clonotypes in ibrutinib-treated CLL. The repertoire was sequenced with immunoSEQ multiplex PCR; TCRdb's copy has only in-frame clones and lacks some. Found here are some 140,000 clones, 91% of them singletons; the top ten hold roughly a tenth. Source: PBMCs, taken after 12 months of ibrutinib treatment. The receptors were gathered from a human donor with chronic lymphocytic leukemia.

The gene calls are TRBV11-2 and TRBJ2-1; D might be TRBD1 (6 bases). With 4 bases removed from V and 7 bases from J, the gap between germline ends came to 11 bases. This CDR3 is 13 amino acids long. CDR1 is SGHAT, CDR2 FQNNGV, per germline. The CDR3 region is CASSSQGINEQFF. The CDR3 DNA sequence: TGTGCCAGCAGCTCACAGGGTATTAATGAGCAGTTCTTC.

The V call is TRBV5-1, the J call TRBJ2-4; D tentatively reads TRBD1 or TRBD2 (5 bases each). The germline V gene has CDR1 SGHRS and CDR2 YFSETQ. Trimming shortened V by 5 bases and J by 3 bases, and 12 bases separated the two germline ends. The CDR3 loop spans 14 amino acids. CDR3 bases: TGCGCCAGCAGTGGGGGATCTGACAAAAACATTCAGTACTTC. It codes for CASSGGSDKNIQYF.

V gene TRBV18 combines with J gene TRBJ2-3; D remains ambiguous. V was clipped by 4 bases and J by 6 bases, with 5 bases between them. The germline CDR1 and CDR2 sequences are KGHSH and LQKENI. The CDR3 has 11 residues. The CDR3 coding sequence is TGTGCCAGCTCACGGGTCGATACGCAGTATTTT. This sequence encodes CASSRVDTQYF.

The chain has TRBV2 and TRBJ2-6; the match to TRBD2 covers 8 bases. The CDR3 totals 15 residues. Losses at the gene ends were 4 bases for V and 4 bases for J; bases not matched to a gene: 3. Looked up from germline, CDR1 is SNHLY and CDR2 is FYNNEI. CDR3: CASSGAGAGANVLTF. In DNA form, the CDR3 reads TGTGCCAGCAGTGGAGCGGGGGCAGGGGCCAACGTCCTGACTTTC.

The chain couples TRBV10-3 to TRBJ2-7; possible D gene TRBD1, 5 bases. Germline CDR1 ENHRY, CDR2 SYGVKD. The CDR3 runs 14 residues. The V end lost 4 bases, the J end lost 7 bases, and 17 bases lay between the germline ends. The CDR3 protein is CAISGQTDFEEQYF. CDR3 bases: TGTGCCATCAGTGGACAGACAGATTTTGAAGAGCAGTACTTC.

CDR3: CASSPADSSGELFF. CDR3 in DNA: TGTGCCAGCAGCCCCGCCGACTCTTCCGGGGAGCTGTTTTTT. The chain recombines TRBV6-6 with TRBJ2-2, with D hard to call. Trimming took off 6 bases at V and 6 bases at J, with 14 bases between the two ends. Germline loops: CDR1 MNHNY, CDR2 SVGAGI (reference sequence). The CDR3 has 14 amino acids.

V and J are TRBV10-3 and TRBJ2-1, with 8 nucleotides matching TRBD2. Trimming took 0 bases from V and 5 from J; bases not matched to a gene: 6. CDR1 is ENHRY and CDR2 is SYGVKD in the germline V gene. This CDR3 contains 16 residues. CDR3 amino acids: CAISESAGLDDNEQFF. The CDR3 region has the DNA TGTGCCATCAGTGAGTCGGCGGGACTAGACGACAATGAGCAGTTCTTC.

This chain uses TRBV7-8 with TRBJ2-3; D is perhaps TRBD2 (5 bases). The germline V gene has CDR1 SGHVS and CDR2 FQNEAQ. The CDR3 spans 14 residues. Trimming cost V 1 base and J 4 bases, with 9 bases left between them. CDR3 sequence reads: CASSLGEYSDTQYF. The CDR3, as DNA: TGTGCCAGCAGCTTAGGGGAGTACTCAGATACGCAGTATTTT. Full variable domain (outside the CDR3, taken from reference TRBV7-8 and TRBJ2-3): GAGVSQSPRYKVAKRGQDVALRCDPISGHVSLFWYQQALGQGPEFLTYFQNEAQLDKSGLPSDRFFAERPEGSVSTLKIQRTQQEDSAVYLCASSLGEYSDTQYFGPGTRLTVL.

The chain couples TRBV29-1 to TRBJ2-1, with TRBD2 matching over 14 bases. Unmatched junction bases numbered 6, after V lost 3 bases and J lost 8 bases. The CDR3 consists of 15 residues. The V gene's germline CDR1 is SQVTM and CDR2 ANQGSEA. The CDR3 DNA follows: TGCAGCGTTGACTCGGGACTAGCGGGAGCGGATGAGCAGTTCTTC. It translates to CSVDSGLAGADEQFF.

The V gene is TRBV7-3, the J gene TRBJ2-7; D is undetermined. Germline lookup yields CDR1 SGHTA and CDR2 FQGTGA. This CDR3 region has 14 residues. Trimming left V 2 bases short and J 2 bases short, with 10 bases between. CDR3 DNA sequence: TGTGCCAGCAGCTTACAAAATGGAGCCTACGAGCAGTACTTC. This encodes CASSLQNGAYEQYF. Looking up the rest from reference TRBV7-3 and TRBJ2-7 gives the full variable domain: GAGVSQTPSNKVTEKGKYVELRCDPISGHTALYWYRQSLGQGPEFLIYFQGTGAADDSGLPNDRFFAVRPEGSVSTLKIQRTERGDSAVYLCASSLQNGAYEQYFGPGTRLTVT.

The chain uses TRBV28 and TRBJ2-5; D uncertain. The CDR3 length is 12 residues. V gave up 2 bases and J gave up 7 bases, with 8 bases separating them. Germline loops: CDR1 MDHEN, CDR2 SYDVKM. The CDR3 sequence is CASSLSVGTQYF. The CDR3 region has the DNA TGTGCCAGCAGTTTAAGCGTCGGGACCCAGTACTTC.

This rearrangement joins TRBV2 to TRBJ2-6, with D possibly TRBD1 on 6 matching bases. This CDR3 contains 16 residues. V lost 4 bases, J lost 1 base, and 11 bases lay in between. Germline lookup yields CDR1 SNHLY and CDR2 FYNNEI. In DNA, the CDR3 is TGTGCCAGCAGTGTGGGGGCAGGGTCTGGGGCCAACGTCCTGACTTTC. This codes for CASSVGAGSGANVLTF.

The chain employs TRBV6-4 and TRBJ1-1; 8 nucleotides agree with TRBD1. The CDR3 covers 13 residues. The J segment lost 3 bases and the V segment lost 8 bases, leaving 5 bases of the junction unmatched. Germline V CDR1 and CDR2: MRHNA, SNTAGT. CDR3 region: CASGQGVHTEAFF. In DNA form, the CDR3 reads TGTGCCAGCGGACAGGGAGTTCACACTGAAGCTTTCTTT.

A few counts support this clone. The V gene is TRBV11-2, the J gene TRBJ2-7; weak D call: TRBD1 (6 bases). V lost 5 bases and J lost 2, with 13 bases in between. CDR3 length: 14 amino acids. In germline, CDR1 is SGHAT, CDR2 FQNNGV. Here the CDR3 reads CASSPSQGTYEQYF. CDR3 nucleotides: TGTGCCAGCAGCCCCTCACAGGGAACCTACGAGCAGTACTTC. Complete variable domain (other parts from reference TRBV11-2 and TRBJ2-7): EAGVAQSPRYKIIEKRQSVAFWCNPISGHATLYWYQQILGQGPKLLIQFQNNGVVDDSQLPKDRFSAERLKGVDSTLKIQPAKLEDSAVYLCASSPSQGTYEQYFGPGTRLTVT.

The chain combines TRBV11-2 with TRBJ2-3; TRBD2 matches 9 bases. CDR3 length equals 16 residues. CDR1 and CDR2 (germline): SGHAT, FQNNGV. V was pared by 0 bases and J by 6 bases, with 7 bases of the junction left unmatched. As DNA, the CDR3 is TGTGCCAGCAGCTTAGATTTACTAGCGGGCCGGGATACGCAGTATTTT. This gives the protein CASSLDLLAGRDTQYF.

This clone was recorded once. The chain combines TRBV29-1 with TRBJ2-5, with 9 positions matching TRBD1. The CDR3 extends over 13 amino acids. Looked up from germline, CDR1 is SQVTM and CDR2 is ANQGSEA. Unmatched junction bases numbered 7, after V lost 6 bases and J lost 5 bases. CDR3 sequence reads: CSVRSQGAETQYF. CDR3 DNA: TGCAGCGTGCGTTCACAGGGGGCCGAGACCCAGTACTTC.

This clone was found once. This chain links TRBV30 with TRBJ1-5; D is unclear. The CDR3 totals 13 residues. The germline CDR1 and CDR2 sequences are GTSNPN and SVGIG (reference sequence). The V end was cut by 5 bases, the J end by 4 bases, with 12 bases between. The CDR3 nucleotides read TGTGCCTGGCGAGCCGGGAAAAATCAGCCCCAGCATTTT. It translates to CAWRAGKNQPQHF.

This chain's CDR3 is CASSQGATNEKLFF. The CDR3 nucleotides are TGTGCCAGTAGTCAGGGTGCAACTAATGAAAAACTGTTTTTT. The gene calls are TRBV19 and TRBJ1-4; TRBD1 might be the D (5 bases). The ends were cut back, 5 bases at V and 0 bases at J, with 7 bases in the middle. Per the germline V gene, CDR1 is LNHDA and CDR2 is SQIVND (reference sequence). This CDR3 comprises 14 residues.

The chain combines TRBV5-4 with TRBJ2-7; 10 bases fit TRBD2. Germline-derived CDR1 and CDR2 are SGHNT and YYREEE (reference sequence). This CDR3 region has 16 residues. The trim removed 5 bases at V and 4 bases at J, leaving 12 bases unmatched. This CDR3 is CASRKAGTSDAYEQYF. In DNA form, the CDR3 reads TGTGCCAGCAGAAAAGCCGGGACTAGCGACGCTTACGAGCAGTACTTC.

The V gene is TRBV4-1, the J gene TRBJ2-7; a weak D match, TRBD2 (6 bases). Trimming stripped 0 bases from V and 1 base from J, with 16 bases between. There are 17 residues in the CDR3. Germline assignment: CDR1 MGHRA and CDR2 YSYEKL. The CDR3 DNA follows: TGCGCCAGCAGCCAAGATACGGACGGGAGCAGTTCCTACGAGCAGTACTTC. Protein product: CASSQDTDGSSSYEQYF.

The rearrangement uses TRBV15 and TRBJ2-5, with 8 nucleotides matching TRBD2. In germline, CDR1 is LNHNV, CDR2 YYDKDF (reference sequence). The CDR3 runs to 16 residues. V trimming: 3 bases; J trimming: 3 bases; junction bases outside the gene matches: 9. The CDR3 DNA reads TGTGCCACCAGCAGTCGGGATAGCGGGACAAAAGAGACCCAGTACTTC. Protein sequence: CATSSRDSGTKETQYF.

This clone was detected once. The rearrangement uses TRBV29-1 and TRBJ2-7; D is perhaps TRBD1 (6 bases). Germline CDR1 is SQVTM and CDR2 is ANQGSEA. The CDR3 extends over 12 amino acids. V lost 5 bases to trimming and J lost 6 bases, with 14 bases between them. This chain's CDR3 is CSVRTVPGEQYF. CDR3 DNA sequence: TGCAGCGTTAGGACAGTTCCAGGCGAGCAGTACTTC.

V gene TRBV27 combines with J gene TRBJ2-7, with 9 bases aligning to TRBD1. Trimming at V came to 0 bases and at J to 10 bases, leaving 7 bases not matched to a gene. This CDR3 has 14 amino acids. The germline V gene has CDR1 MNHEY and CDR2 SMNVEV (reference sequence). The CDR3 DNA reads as TGTGCCAGCAGTTTATCGTGGGGGACAGGGTTACAGTACTTC. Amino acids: CASSLSWGTGLQYF.

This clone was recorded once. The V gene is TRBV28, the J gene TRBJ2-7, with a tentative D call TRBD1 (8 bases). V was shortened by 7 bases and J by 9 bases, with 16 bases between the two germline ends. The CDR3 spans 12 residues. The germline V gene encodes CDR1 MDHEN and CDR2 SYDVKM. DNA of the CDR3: TGTGCCAGCAAGACAGGGGAGGGGAGGCAGTACTTC. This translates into CASKTGEGRQYF.

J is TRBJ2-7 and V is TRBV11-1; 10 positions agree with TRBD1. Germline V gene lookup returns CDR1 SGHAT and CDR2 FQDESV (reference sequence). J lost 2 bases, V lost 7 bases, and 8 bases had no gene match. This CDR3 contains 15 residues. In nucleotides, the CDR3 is TGTGCCAGCACCTCGCCGGGACAGGGGACCTACGAGCAGTACTTC. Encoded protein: CASTSPGQGTYEQYF.